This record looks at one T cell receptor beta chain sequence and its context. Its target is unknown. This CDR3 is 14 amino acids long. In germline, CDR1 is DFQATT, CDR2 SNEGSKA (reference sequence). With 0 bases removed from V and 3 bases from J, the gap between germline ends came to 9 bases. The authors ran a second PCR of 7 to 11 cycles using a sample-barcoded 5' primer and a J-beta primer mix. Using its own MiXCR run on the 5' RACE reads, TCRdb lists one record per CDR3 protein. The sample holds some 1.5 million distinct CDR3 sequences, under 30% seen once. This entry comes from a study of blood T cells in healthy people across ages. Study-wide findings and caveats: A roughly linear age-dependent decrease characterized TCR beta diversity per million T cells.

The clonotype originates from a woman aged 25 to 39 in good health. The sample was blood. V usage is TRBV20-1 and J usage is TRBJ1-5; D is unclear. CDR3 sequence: CSARDDGFNQPQHF. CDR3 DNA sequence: TGCAGTGCTAGAGATGACGGTTTCAATCAGCCCCAGCATTTT.